A selection of T cell receptor beta chains follows, all from one sample in a study of IL-17A CD8 T cells in psoriatic arthritis synovium. The repertoire was sequenced with immunoSEQ multiplex PCR; TCRdb's copy has only in-frame clones and lacks some. Of around 2,000 clones in the sample, about 70% are singletons; the top ten hold 9% to 10%. Material for sequencing was memory CD8+ T cells from synovial fluid. The source of these receptors is a human donor with psoriatic arthritis. Each CDR3 is given with its conserved first and last residue. The D gene is left open where the match is weak. Not every row has a clone size; where given, it reads once, few, many or a size class.

clone size	V gene	J gene	D gene	CDR3 protein	CDR3 DNA
NA	TRBV6-5	TRBJ2-2	NA	CASSLYAAGELFF	TGTGCCAGCAGCCTCTACGCGGCCGGGGAGCTGTTTTTT
NA	TRBV5-4	TRBJ2-5	TRBD2	CASSFLGLAEETQYF	TGTGCCAGCAGCTTCCTCGGACTAGCGGAAGAGACCCAGTACTTC
few	TRBV7-8	TRBJ1-2	NA	CASSSSTGQMNTF	TGTGCCAGCAGCTCCTCAACCGGACAGATGAACACCTTC
NA	TRBV7-9	TRBJ2-3	NA	CASSPAPTDTQYF	TGTGCCAGCAGCCCAGCACCCACAGATACGCAGTATTTT
NA	TRBV9	TRBJ2-3	TRBD2	CASSVLPQSSSGGTSTDTQYF	TGTGCCAGCAGCGTATTGCCCCAGAGTAGTTCGGGGGGTACTAGCACAGATACGCAGTATTTT
NA	TRBV7-8	TRBJ1-5	NA	CASSNLQGPSQPQHF	TGTGCCAGCAGCAACCTCCAGGGGCCGAGTCAGCCCCAGCATTTT
NA	TRBV30	TRBJ2-7	NA	CAWSVTYEQYF	TGTGCCTGGAGTGTTACCTACGAGCAGTACTTC
few	TRBV4-1	TRBJ2-2	TRBD1	CASSRHEGATGELFF	TGCGCCAGCAGCCGCCACGAGGGGGCCACCGGGGAGCTGTTTTTT
NA	TRBV12-2	TRBJ2-1	NA	CASRLARVNYNEQFF	TGTGCAAGTCGCTTAGCGCGAGTGAACTACAATGAGCAGTTCTTC
NA	TRBV29-1	TRBJ2-7	NA	CSVPGQEYEQYF	TGCAGCGTACCGGGACAAGAGTACGAGCAGTACTTC